Below are 20 T cell receptor beta chains sequenced from a single sample in a study of T-cell reconstitution after alpha-beta-depleted transplantation in children. It was with unique molecular identifiers that the TCRbeta library was prepared. TCRdb recomputed calls from the PCR reads with MiXCR, one row per CDR3 protein. This table has about 200,000 distinct CDR3 sequences, roughly 15% appearing once. The sample here was PBMCs from the stem cell graft donor, taken from the stem cell graft. These receptors were collected from a human donor who donated a stem cell graft to a child with acute lymphoblastic leukemia.

As to this clonotype: A much larger clone differs by one base, so this may be a read error. The chain uses TRBV6-2 or TRBV6-3 and TRBJ2-5, with 9 bases aligning to TRBD2. The germline CDR1 and CDR2 sequences are MNHEY and SVGEGT. V gave up 7 bases and J gave up 0 bases; unmatched junction bases: 3. The CDR3 extends over 14 amino acids. The CDR3 DNA reads TGTGCCAGCATGACTAGCGGAAACCAAGAGACCCAGTACTTC. This gives the protein CASMTSGNQETQYF.

Many counts were recorded for this clonotype. The gene calls are TRBV25-1 and TRBJ2-5; 9 bases are a match to TRBD1. The length of the CDR3 is 15 residues. CDR1 is MGHDK, CDR2 SYGVNS, per germline. J lost 6 bases, V lost 6 bases, and 11 bases had no gene match. CDR3 sequence reads: CASRQTGGKLQTQYF. CDR3 nucleotides: TGTGCCAGCAGGCAAACAGGGGGCAAGCTCCAGACCCAGTACTTC.

V gene TRBV29-1 combines with J gene TRBJ2-7; D gene uncertain. Trimming pared 5 bases from V and 5 bases from J, leaving 16 bases between. The CDR3 is 13 amino acids. Germline V CDR1 and CDR2: SQVTM, ANQGSEA. Written as DNA, the CDR3 is TGCAGCGTTATCCCTCAAGGGAAGAACGAGCAGTACTTC. Protein: CSVIPQGKNEQYF.

V usage is TRBV7-9 and J usage is TRBJ1-2, with a possible D match to TRBD1 (6 bases). The V gene's germline CDR1 is SEHNR and CDR2 FQNEAQ (reference sequence). CDR3 length equals 16 residues. The V and J ends lost 4 bases and 8 bases respectively, with 23 bases between them. This chain's CDR3 is CASSSTPPQGLKGYTF. In DNA, the CDR3 is TGTGCCAGCAGCTCGACGCCCCCACAGGGTCTTAAAGGCTACACCTTC.

In this sample, this clonotype turned up many times. The rearrangement uses TRBV20-1 and TRBJ2-3, with a weak D call TRBD2 (7 bases). Between the trimmed V and J ends, which lost 0 bases and 4 bases, there was a span of 17 bases. Per germline, CDR1 DFQATT and CDR2 SNEGSKA (reference sequence). CDR3 length equals 16 residues. The CDR3 region is CSARDMLQGGADTQYF. In DNA form, the CDR3 reads TGCAGTGCTAGAGATATGCTCCAAGGGGGGGCAGATACGCAGTATTTT.

This clonotype has just a few counts. In nucleotides, the CDR3 is TGTGCCAGCAGCTTCAACAGGGACTTCGAGGAGCAGTACTTC. As protein: CASSFNRDFEEQYF. The J gene is TRBJ2-7, the V gene TRBV7-9; D possibly matches TRBD1 or TRBD2 (6 bases each). The CDR3 sequence is 14 residues long. V was cut by 3 bases and J by 7 bases, with 16 bases left in between. Germline loops: CDR1 SEHNR, CDR2 FQNEAQ (reference sequence).

This clonotype showed up many times. The chain joins TRBV11-3 to TRBJ2-2; D is undetermined. Deletions cut 1 base from V and 7 bases from J, with 10 bases between. The germline V gene encodes CDR1 SGHNT and CDR2 YENEEA. The CDR3 loop spans 14 amino acids. DNA for the CDR3: TGTGCCAGCAGCTTAGTGGTTACAAGCGGGGAGCTGTTTTTT. It yields the protein CASSLVVTSGELFF.

This clonotype was counted ten times or more. The chain uses TRBV12-3 or TRBV12-4 and TRBJ2-4; 7 nucleotides line up with TRBD1. The V and J ends lost 8 bases and 0 bases, in that order; junction bases with no gene match: 13. The CDR3 runs 17 residues. This CDR3 is CASRDRGGLAAKNIQYF. In nucleotides, the CDR3 is TGTGCCAGCCGGGACAGAGGGGGATTAGCAGCCAAAAACATTCAGTACTTC.

This clonotype showed up many times. The chain links TRBV3-1 to TRBJ2-5; 7 bases map to TRBD2. Per the germline V gene, CDR1 is LGHDT and CDR2 is YNNKEL (reference sequence). V lost 4 bases, J lost 4 bases, and 6 bases stayed unmatched. CDR3 length: 14 residues. CDR3 in DNA: TGTGCCAGCAGCCGCGGGAGTTGGGGAGAGACCCAGTACTTC. This translates into CASSRGSWGETQYF.

The sample holds a few counts of this clonotype. V usage is TRBV20-1 and J usage is TRBJ2-1; 12 bases agree with TRBD2. Germline V gene lookup returns CDR1 DFQATT and CDR2 SNEGSKA (reference sequence). The CDR3 is 14 residues long. The CDR3 DNA sequence: TGCGGGGGGAGACTAGCGGGAGTTCGGGGGGAGCAGTTCTTC. This sequence encodes CGGRLAGVRGEQFF.

This clonotype has a count of ten or more. The V gene is TRBV7-2, the J gene TRBJ2-7; the match to TRBD1 covers 7 bases. V lost 5 bases to trimming and J lost 6 bases; unmatched junction nucleotides: 10. The CDR3 has 14 residues. Looked up from germline, CDR1 is SGHTA and CDR2 is FQGNSA. CDR3 nucleotides: TGTGCCAGCAGCCGCAACGCTCGGGACAGCGAGCAGTACTTC. It codes for CASSRNARDSEQYF.

This clonotype has a count of ten or more. The V call is TRBV5-1, the J call TRBJ2-7, with 7 bases lining up with TRBD2. This CDR3 is 15 amino acids long. V lost 1 base to trimming and J lost 4 bases; unmatched junction nucleotides: 8. Germline assignment: CDR1 SGHRS and CDR2 YFSETQ. In DNA form, the CDR3 reads TGCGCCAGCAGCTTGATCGGCCAGGGAGGGTACGAGCAGTACTTC. It encodes CASSLIGQGGYEQYF.

In this sample, this clonotype turned up many times. The J gene is TRBJ2-7, the V gene TRBV28; D perhaps matches TRBD2 (6 bases). Trimming pared 3 bases from V and 7 bases from J, leaving 10 bases between. Per the germline V gene, CDR1 is MDHEN and CDR2 is SYDVKM. The length of the CDR3 is 12 residues. The chain's CDR3 is CASSLGLGEQYF. CDR3 DNA: TGTGCCAGCAGTTTGGGACTCGGAGAGCAGTACTTC.

This clonotype was detected many times. CDR3 loop: CASSINPWDTQYF. The DNA for the CDR3 is TGCGCCAGCAGCATAAACCCCTGGGATACGCAGTATTTT. The chain is built from TRBV5-1 and TRBJ2-3; D gene unclear. The germline V gene encodes CDR1 SGHRS and CDR2 YFSETQ. The CDR3 runs 13 residues. V was shortened by 4 bases and J by 6 bases, with 12 bases between the two germline ends.

This clonotype was counted ten times or more. The genes are TRBV27 and TRBJ2-7, with D possibly being TRBD1 (6 bases). The CDR3 consists of 14 residues. Germline assignment: CDR1 MNHEY and CDR2 SMNVEV (reference sequence). Trimming removed 2 bases at V and 2 bases at J, with 10 bases between. The CDR3 nucleotides read TGTGCCAGCAGTTTAAAGGGGGTCCCCTACGAGCAGTACTTC. Its translation is CASSLKGVPYEQYF.

There are many counts of this clonotype. J is TRBJ1-5 and V is TRBV7-6; D call uncertain. The V gene lost 1 base and the J gene lost 3 bases, with 7 bases spanning the gap. Per the germline V gene, CDR1 is SGHVS and CDR2 is FNYEAQ. This CDR3 spans 14 amino acids. This CDR3 is CASSLDSLNQPQHF. Here the CDR3 DNA reads TGTGCCAGCAGCTTAGACAGCCTCAATCAGCCCCAGCATTTT.

This clonotype has a count of ten or more. This rearrangement joins TRBV5-6 to TRBJ1-1, with D uncertain. The CDR3 totals 13 residues. V lost 0 bases and J 4 bases, leaving 7 bases between the germline ends. Germline CDR1 SGHDT, CDR2 YYEEEE. CDR3 protein: CASSLVQFTEAFF. DNA for the CDR3: TGTGCCAGCAGCTTGGTGCAGTTCACTGAAGCTTTCTTT.

The chain combines TRBV5-1 with TRBJ1-1; 9 nucleotides align to TRBD1. V gave up 4 bases and J gave up 6 bases; unmatched junction bases: 7. Germline V gene lookup returns CDR1 SGHRS and CDR2 YFSETQ. The CDR3 is made up of 14 amino acids. For the CDR3, the DNA is TGCGCCAGCAGCCCTGGGGGGACAGGGTCTGAAGCTTTCTTT. Encoded protein: CASSPGGTGSEAFF.

This clonotype came up many times. The rearrangement uses TRBV20-1 and TRBJ2-3; the match to TRBD2 covers 12 bases. The V gene's germline CDR1 is DFQATT and CDR2 SNEGSKA (reference sequence). The CDR3 has 17 amino acids. V dropped 0 bases and J dropped 3; count of bases not matched to a gene: 7. The chain's CDR3 is CSARDLTSGSATDTQYF. The CDR3 DNA sequence: TGCAGTGCTAGAGATCTGACTAGCGGGAGTGCTACAGATACGCAGTATTTT.

In its sample, this clonotype was seen many times. The chain carries TRBV13 and TRBJ1-2; TRBD1 aligns across 9 bases. The CDR3 loop spans 15 amino acids. Trimming cost V 4 bases and J 5 bases; bases outside gene matches: 8. Germline CDR1 PRHDT, CDR2 FYEKMQ (reference sequence). As DNA, the CDR3 is TGTGCCAGCAGCTACAACAGGGGGCACGGTTATGGCTACACCTTC. As protein: CASSYNRGHGYGYTF.